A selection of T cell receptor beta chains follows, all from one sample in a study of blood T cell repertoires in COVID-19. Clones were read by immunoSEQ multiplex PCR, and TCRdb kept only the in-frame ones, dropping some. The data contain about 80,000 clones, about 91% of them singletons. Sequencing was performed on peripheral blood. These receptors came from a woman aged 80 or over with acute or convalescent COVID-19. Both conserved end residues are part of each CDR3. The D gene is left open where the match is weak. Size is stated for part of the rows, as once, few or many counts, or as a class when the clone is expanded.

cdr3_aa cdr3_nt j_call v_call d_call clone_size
CASSLVLAGGSTGELFF TGCGCCAGCAGCTTGGTCCTAGCGGGAGGGAGCACCGGGGAGCTGTTTTTT TRBJ2-2 TRBV5-1 TRBD2 once
CASSTSGVGGEQFF TGTGCCAGCAGTACTAGCGGGGTAGGCGGTGAGCAGTTCTTC TRBJ2-1 TRBV6-2/TRBV6-3 TRBD2 NA
CASSSTGDGYTF TGCGCCAGCAGCTCGACAGGAGATGGCTACACCTTC TRBJ1-2 TRBV5-1 NA NA
CAWSMAYGGKLFF TGTGCCTGGAGTATGGCATACGGAGGAAAACTGTTTTTT TRBJ1-4 TRBV30 NA NA
CASSTSEYNEQFF TGTGCCAGCAGTACTAGCGAGTACAATGAGCAGTTCTTC TRBJ2-1 TRBV12-3/TRBV12-4 TRBD2 NA
CASRRYSTDTQYF TGTGCCAGCAGACGCTACAGCACAGATACGCAGTATTTT TRBJ2-3 TRBV6-5 NA NA
CSAIDRVVHGYTF TGCAGTGCTATTGACAGGGTGGTTCATGGCTACACCTTC TRBJ1-2 TRBV20-1 TRBD1 once
CASSQDRGKSPLHF TGCGCCAGCAGCCAAGACAGGGGAAAATCACCCCTCCACTTT TRBJ1-6 TRBV4-1 NA NA
CASSISVYGYTF TGTGCCAGTAGTATCAGTGTCTATGGCTACACCTTC TRBJ1-2 TRBV19 NA NA
CASSLQTGVLSNQPQHF TGTGCCAGTAGTCTCCAGACAGGGGTTCTTAGCAATCAGCCCCAGCATTTT TRBJ1-5 TRBV19 TRBD1 once
CATRMGTDRGYTF TGTGCCACCCGCATGGGGACAGACCGCGGCTACACCTTC TRBJ1-2 TRBV6-5 TRBD1 NA
CASSLDSGGQYNEQFF TGCGCCAGCAGCTTAGACTCGGGGGGCCAGTACAATGAGCAGTTCTTC TRBJ2-1 TRBV5-1 NA NA
CASSLDNGRGGAFF TGTGCCAGCAGCTTAGATAACGGGAGGGGTGGAGCTTTCTTT TRBJ1-1 TRBV11-2 NA NA
CAWSRLGTNEKLFF TGTGCCTGGAGCAGACTGGGAACTAATGAAAAACTGTTTTTT TRBJ1-4 TRBV30 NA NA
CAWSPRDRGFYEQYF TGTGCCTGGAGTCCGAGGGACAGGGGTTTTTACGAGCAGTACTTC TRBJ2-7 TRBV30 TRBD1 NA
CSVEGEFAYGYTF TGCAGCGTTGAAGGAGAGTTCGCCTATGGCTACACCTTC TRBJ1-2 TRBV29-1 NA NA
CSVGLASEQYF TGCAGCGTTGGACTAGCCTCCGAGCAGTACTTC TRBJ2-7 TRBV29-1 TRBD2 once
CATPRLGSFTGELFF TGTGCCACCCCGAGGTTGGGGAGCTTTACCGGGGAGCTGTTTTTT TRBJ2-2 TRBV2 NA NA
CASLDTAFSPLHF TGTGCCAGCTTGGACACGGCATTTTCACCCCTCCACTTT TRBJ1-6 TRBV5-8 NA NA
CASSLEGAGGSYNEQFF TGTGCCAGCAGCTTAGAAGGGGCGGGAGGCTCCTACAATGAGCAGTTCTTC TRBJ2-1 TRBV11-3 TRBD2 NA
CASSRQIPGVAGVGTQYF TGTGCCAGCAGTCGACAAATCCCCGGAGTAGCGGGAGTAGGTACGCAGTATTTT TRBJ2-3 TRBV27 TRBD2 once
CASSRQEPPLVLHF TGTGCCAGTAGTAGACAGGAGCCTCCTTTAGTCCTCCACTTT TRBJ1-6 TRBV19 NA few
CASSPQRISNTGELFF TGTGCCAGCAGCCCCCAGAGGATATCGAACACCGGGGAGCTGTTTTTT TRBJ2-2 TRBV3-1/TRBV3-2 NA once
CAGGQGGTGELFF TGTGCTGGGGGACAGGGGGGAACCGGGGAGCTGTTTTTT TRBJ2-2 TRBV12-5 TRBD1 NA
CAWRSGQGLGYGYTF TGTGCCTGGAGATCGGGGCAGGGGCTGGGTTATGGCTACACCTTC TRBJ1-2 TRBV30 NA NA
CASSVTSRDVNEQFF TGCGCCAGCAGCGTGACTAGCCGAGACGTGAATGAGCAGTTCTTC TRBJ2-1 TRBV5-1 TRBD2 NA
CAWRPDSPNTEAFF TGTGCCTGGAGACCCGACAGCCCGAACACTGAAGCTTTCTTT TRBJ1-1 TRBV30 NA NA
CASSDYSGNIRNEQFF TGTGCCAGTAGTGACTATAGCGGGAACATAAGGAATGAGCAGTTCTTC TRBJ2-1 TRBV19 TRBD2 NA
CASSQDSSGNTIYF TGTGCCAGCAGCCAGGACTCTTCTGGAAACACCATATATTTT TRBJ1-3 TRBV14 NA NA
CASSYSTVSYEQYF TGTGCCAGCAGTTACTCGACAGTATCCTACGAGCAGTACTTC TRBJ2-7 TRBV6-2/TRBV6-3 NA NA
CASSPGQGGTEAFF TGTGCCAGCAGCCCCGGACAGGGAGGAACTGAAGCTTTCTTT TRBJ1-1 TRBV9 TRBD1 NA
CASSRTDNQPQHF TGTGCCAGCTCTAGGACAGACAATCAGCCCCAGCATTTT TRBJ1-5 TRBV18 NA NA
CASSLQLDTEAFF TGTGCCAGCAGCTTACAACTGGACACTGAAGCTTTCTTT TRBJ1-1 TRBV7-9 NA NA
CSVGSDYEQYF TGCAGCGTTGGATCAGACTACGAGCAGTACTTC TRBJ2-7 TRBV29-1 NA NA
CTSSHPGLAGHCSYEQYF TGCACCAGCAGCCACCCGGGACTAGCGGGTCATTGCTCCTACGAGCAGTACTTC TRBJ2-7 TRBV1 NA once
CASRVAGKFEQYF TGCGCCAGCAGGGTAGCGGGAAAATTCGAGCAGTACTTC TRBJ2-7 TRBV10-2 TRBD2 NA
CASSSIYEGYTF TGTGCCAGCAGTTCTATCTATGAGGGCTACACCTTC TRBJ1-2 TRBV6-5 NA NA
CSVVVKNIQYF TGCAGCGTTGTAGTCAAAAACATTCAGTACTTC TRBJ2-4 TRBV29-1 NA NA
CASSEGQGPYYGYTF TGTGCCAGCAGTGAAGGGCAGGGGCCCTACTATGGCTACACCTTC TRBJ1-2 TRBV6-1 NA NA
CASRRQGSSGELFF TGTGCCAGTAGAAGACAGGGGTCCAGCGGGGAGCTGTTTTTT TRBJ2-2 TRBV19 TRBD1 NA
CASSQDVGQGVPDTQYF TGCGCCAGCAGCCAAGATGTAGGACAGGGGGTACCAGATACGCAGTATTTT TRBJ2-3 TRBV4-1 TRBD1 NA
CASSVSAGVADTQYF TGTGCCAGCAGCGTATCAGCGGGCGTCGCAGATACGCAGTATTTT TRBJ2-3 TRBV9 NA NA
CASSNGQIYGYTF TGTGCCAGCAGCAACGGACAGATCTATGGCTACACCTTC TRBJ1-2 TRBV28 NA NA
CASSPTGISGELFF TGCGCCAGCAGCCCGACAGGGATCTCCGGGGAGCTGTTTTTT TRBJ2-2 TRBV5-1 TRBD1 NA
CASSLENRYNEQFF TGCGCCAGCAGCTTGGAGAACAGGTACAATGAGCAGTTCTTC TRBJ2-1 TRBV5-1 NA NA
CASSEGFNTYTDTQYF TGTGCCAGCAGCGAGGGGTTCAACACGTACACAGATACGCAGTATTTT TRBJ2-3 TRBV9 NA NA
CASSRTGLDLYGYTF TGTGCCAGCAGCCGTACAGGGTTGGACCTCTATGGCTACACCTTC TRBJ1-2 TRBV5-8 NA NA
CASSYSTAGGRNQPQHF TGTGCCAGCAGTTACTCGACGGCAGGGGGCCGAAATCAGCCCCAGCATTTT TRBJ1-5 TRBV6-2/TRBV6-3 TRBD1 once
CASSLVSRADTQYF TGTGCCAGCAGCTTGGTTTCTAGAGCAGATACGCAGTATTTT TRBJ2-3 TRBV5-4 NA NA
CASSYSPGQGNGYTF TGTGCCAGCAGTTACTCGCCGGGACAGGGGAATGGCTACACCTTC TRBJ1-2 TRBV6-5 TRBD1 NA
CASSTWTGDNSPLHF TGTGCCAGCAGTACCTGGACAGGGGATAATTCACCCCTCCACTTT TRBJ1-6 TRBV14 TRBD1 NA
CASSYLRGSIYEAFF TGTGCCAGCAGTTACTTGCGGGGAAGTATTTATGAAGCTTTCTTT TRBJ1-1 TRBV6-5 NA NA
CASSIARGTEQFF TGTGCCAGTAGTATAGCAAGGGGGACTGAGCAGTTCTTC TRBJ2-1 TRBV19 NA NA
CASSTLSPSGGGEQFF TGTGCCAGTAGTACCCTCAGTCCTAGCGGGGGGGGTGAGCAGTTCTTC TRBJ2-1 TRBV19 TRBD2 NA